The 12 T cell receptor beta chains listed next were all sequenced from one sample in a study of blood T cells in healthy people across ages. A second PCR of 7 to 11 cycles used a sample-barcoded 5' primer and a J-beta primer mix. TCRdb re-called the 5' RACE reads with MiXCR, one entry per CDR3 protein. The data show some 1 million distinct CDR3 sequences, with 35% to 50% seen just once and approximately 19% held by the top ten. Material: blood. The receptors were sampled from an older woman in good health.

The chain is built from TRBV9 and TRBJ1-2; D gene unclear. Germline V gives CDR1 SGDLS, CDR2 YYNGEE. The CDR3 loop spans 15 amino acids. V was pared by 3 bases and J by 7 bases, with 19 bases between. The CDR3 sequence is CASSAHAEGEGGYTF. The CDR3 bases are TGTGCCAGCAGCGCACACGCGGAGGGAGAGGGTGGCTACACCTTC.

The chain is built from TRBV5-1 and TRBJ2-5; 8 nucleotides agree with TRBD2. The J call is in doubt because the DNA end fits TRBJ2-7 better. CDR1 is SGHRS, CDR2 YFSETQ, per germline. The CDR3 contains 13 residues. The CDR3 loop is CASSWTSIHEQYF. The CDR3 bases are TGCGCCAGCAGTTGGACTAGCATTCACGAGCAGTACTTC.

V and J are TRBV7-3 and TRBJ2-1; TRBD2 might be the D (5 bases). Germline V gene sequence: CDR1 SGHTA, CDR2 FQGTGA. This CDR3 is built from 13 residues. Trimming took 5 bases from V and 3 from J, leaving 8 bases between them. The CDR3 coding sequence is TGTGCCAGCAGCGCCGGGAACTACAATGAGCAGTTCTTC. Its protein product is CASSAGNYNEQFF. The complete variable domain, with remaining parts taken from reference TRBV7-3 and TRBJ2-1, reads GAGVSQTPSNKVTEKGKYVELRCDPISGHTALYWYRQSLGQGPEFLIYFQGTGAADDSGLPNDRFFAVRPEGSVSTLKIQRTERGDSAVYLCASSAGNYNEQFFGPGTRLTVL.

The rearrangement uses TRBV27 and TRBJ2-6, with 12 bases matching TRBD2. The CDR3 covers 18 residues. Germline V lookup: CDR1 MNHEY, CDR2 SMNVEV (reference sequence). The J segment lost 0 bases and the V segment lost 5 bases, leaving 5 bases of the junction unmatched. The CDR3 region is CASSRTSGGYSGANVLTF. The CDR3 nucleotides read TGTGCCAGCAGTCGCACTAGCGGGGGGTACTCTGGGGCCAACGTCCTGACTTTC.

CDR3 sequence (DNA): TGCGCCAGCAGCCAAGACCCGGGAAACATTCAGTACTTC. Encoded protein: CASSQDPGNIQYF. V gene TRBV4-3 combines with J gene TRBJ2-4; no firm D call. V was shortened by 0 bases and J by 6 bases, with 6 bases between the two germline ends. Per the germline V gene, CDR1 is LGHNA and CDR2 is YSLEER. The CDR3 is 13 residues long.

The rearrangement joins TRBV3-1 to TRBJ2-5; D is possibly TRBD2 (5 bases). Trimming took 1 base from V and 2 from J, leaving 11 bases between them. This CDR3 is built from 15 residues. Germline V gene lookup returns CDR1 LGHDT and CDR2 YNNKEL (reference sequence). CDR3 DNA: TGTGCCAGCAGCCAAGCTGGCTGGGAGCAAGAGACCCAGTACTTC. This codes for CASSQAGWEQETQYF.

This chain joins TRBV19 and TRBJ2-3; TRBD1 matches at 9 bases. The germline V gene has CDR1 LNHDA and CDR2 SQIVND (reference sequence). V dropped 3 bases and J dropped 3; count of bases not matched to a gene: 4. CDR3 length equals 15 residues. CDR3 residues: CASSMGQGLTDTQYF. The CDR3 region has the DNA TGTGCCAGTAGTATGGGACAGGGTTTAACAGATACGCAGTATTTT.

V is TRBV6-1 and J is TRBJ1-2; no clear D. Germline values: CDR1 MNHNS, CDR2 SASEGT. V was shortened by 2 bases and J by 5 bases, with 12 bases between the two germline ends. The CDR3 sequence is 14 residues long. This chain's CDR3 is CASSESGIGYGYTF. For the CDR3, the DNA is TGTGCCAGCAGTGAATCCGGGATAGGGTATGGCTACACCTTC.

The CDR3 region is CASSLAGQVAHNEQFF. The CDR3 nucleotides read TGTGCCAGCAGTCTGGCGGGGCAGGTCGCCCATAATGAGCAGTTCTTC. The chain recombines TRBV6-1 with TRBJ2-1; tentatively, D is TRBD2 (6 bases). The CDR3 extends over 16 amino acids. Germline V gene sequence: CDR1 MNHNS, CDR2 SASEGT. The germline V and J ends were trimmed by 5 bases and 7 bases, with 21 bases remaining between them.

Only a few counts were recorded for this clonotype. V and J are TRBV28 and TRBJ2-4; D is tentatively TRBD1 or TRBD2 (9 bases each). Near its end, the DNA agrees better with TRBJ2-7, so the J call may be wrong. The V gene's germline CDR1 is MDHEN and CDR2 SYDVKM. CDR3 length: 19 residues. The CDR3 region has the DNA TGTGCCAGCAGATCCTGGGGGACAGGGTTGGCGGGAGGGGCCTACGAGCAGTACTTC. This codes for CASRSWGTGLAGGAYEQYF.

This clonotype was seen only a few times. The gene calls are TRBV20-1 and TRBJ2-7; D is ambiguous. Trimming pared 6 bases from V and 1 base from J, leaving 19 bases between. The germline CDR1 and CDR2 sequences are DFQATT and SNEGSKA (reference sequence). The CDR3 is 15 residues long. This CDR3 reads CSAITIGSPSYEQYF. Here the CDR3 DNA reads TGCAGTGCAATAACTATTGGAAGCCCATCCTACGAGCAGTACTTC.

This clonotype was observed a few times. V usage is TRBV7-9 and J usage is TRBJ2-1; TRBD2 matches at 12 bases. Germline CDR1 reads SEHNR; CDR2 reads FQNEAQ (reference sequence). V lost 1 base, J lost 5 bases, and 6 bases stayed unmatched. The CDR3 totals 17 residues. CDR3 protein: CASSLGTSGNFNNEQFF. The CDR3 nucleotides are TGTGCCAGCAGCTTAGGGACTAGCGGGAATTTCAACAATGAGCAGTTCTTC.